This entry is about one T cell receptor (beta chain). The CDR3 runs 16 residues. Germline assignment: CDR1 SGHTA and CDR2 FQGNSA. V gave up 1 base and J gave up 2 bases, with 12 bases separating them. The entry originates in a study of blood T cell repertoires in COVID-19. On the study more broadly: Italy, Spain and the United States were the sources of the convalescent and acute COVID-19 samples. The analysed material was cDNA or gDNA that came from T cells, B-cell-depleted T cells, or PBMCs.

In the original analysis: Amplifying reference gene primers gave estimates of nucleated cell counts. TCRdb's table, derived via immunoSEQ multiplex PCR, lists solely in-frame clones and lacks some. V, J and clone size reflect that table, while D and trimming were determined from the DNA. The profile shows about 300,000 clones, approximately 85% of them singletons. The chain combines TRBV7-2 with TRBJ1-3; D gene unclear. The sequence was collected from a woman aged 45 to 65 with acute or convalescent COVID-19. The sample comprised peripheral blood. Here the CDR3 reads CASSLVASLTGNTIYF. The CDR3 coding sequence is TGTGCCAGCAGCTTAGTAGCCAGTTTAACTGGAAACACCATATATTTT.